This T cell receptor beta chain comes out of a study of blood T cell repertoires in COVID-19 (TCRdb year 2020). Regarding the complete study: Samples from collaborators originated in the United States, Italy and Spain and spanned both the acute and convalescent phases of COVID-19. The prospective study material was composed of cDNA or gDNA derived from T cells, B-cell-depleted T cells, or PBMCs. The dataset comprised deeply sampled blood TCRbeta repertoires from subjects exposed to, actively infected with, or recovered from COVID-19. A freely available public database, intended as a resource for researchers studying the immune response to SARS-CoV-2, is where the repertoires were released. The samples were drawn from two sources: the first 160 participants of the ongoing ImmuneRACE study, and about 1,300 subjects contributed by 6 global collaborators. The sample metadata nearly always contained a de-identified subject ID, COVID-19 status, age in years and sex. Where available, HLA class I and class II types were taken from metadata supplied by the sample provider and were not determined by assay-based typing.

The germline V gene (reference sequence) gives CDR1 as SGHNT and CDR2 as YYREEE. The CDR3 measures 15 amino acids from cysteine to phenylalanine. Only the CDR3 part of the read is kept: 45 bases, read in frame from the first base. V loses 1 base at its end and J loses 5 bases; junction bases beyond the gene matches: 6. The immunoSEQ Assay, a bias-controlled multiplex PCR, was used to amplify TCRbeta CDR3 regions from genomic DNA. The original methods were these. The number of nucleated cells in each sample was estimated by amplification of reference gene primers within the assay. Sequence reads were collapsed and filtered to measure the absolute abundance of every unique TCRbeta CDR3 rearrangement. For each sample, productive Simpson clonality was calculated by taking the square root of Simpson's diversity index across productive rearrangements. Here the immuneACCESS table is served through TCRdb, limited to in-frame sequences with V and J called. Missing clones are a known gap in these copies; in checked studies unresolved V genes cover under half, and the rest lacks a known reason. The D gene and trimming were derived from the DNA, and the V and J assignments and clone size from that table. The sample profile shows some 110,000 clones; approximately 80% of them were found once. The ten largest clones represent nearly 0.85% of the sample.

Overall results and qualifications from the work: Clinical and demographic metadata were provided uncurated, with the amount varying by source and participant.

A remark on this clone: Its binding antigen is unknown. No much larger clonotype is one base removed from it; base qualities were not supplied.

The collaborating institutions used their own protocols to collect whole blood in K2EDTA tubes. For TCRbeta analysis, collaborators shipped samples as frozen whole blood, isolated PBMCs, or DNA extracted from either of those sample types. Sequenced material: peripheral blood. This receptor was identified in a woman between 65 and 79 years old with acute or convalescent COVID-19. The V and J segments used are TRBV5-4 and TRBJ2-3, with 8 middle bases fitting TRBD2. The DNA reads TGTGCCAGCAGCTTGCCTGGGCTAGCGGGAGATACGCAGTATTTT. This encodes CASSLPGLAGDTQYF. Joined to the reference TRBV5-4 and TRBJ2-3 proteins, this CDR3 gives the full variable domain: ETGVTQSPTHLIKTRGQQVTLRCSSQSGHNTVSWYQQALGQGPQFIFQYYREEENGRGNFPPRFSGLQFPNYSSELNVNALELDDSALYLCASSLPGLAGDTQYFGPGTRLTVL.